This TCR beta chain was found in a study of cytomegalovirus exposure and HLA in healthy donors. Study conclusions and caveats: For most TCR sequences rarity was the rule, although some public TCRs occurred in many donors. The study labeled around 160 TCR beta chains cytomegalovirus-associated. The tendency of first-cohort TCR clusters to co-occur in the roughly 110 validation repertoires was the finding of a later analysis.

The V end lost 5 bases, the J end lost 7 bases, and 12 bases lay between the germline ends. CDR1 is SGHTA, CDR2 FQGNSA, per germline. This CDR3 contains 13 residues. In the case of this clone: The antigen is undetermined.

Sequencing used immunoSEQ multiplex PCR; TCRdb keeps in-frame clones, though not all of them. The repertoire consists of under 300,000 clones, with around 87% occurring once and the leading ten covering about 0.36%. The validation cohort, a group of more than 100 subjects, included the donors and was separate from the roughly 620-subject first cohort. The chain has TRBV7-2 and TRBJ1-5; D is possibly TRBD1 (5 bases). The source is a woman younger than 35 in good health and CMV-seronegative. The sample taken for sequencing was PBMCs. CDR3 amino acids: CASSPHDSQPQHF. CDR3 nucleotide sequence: TGTGCCAGCAGCCCGCACGACAGCCAGCCCCAGCATTTT. The complete variable domain, with remaining parts taken from reference TRBV7-2 and TRBJ1-5, reads GAGVSQSPSNKVTEKGKDVELRCDPISGHTALYWYRQSLGQGLEFLIYFQGNSAPDKSGLPSDRFSAERTGGSVSTLTIQRTQQEDSAVYLCASSPHDSQPQHFGDGTRLSIL.